This passage covers 32 T cell receptor beta chains from one sample sequenced in a study of post-analysis software for immune sequencing data. Findings and limits, study-wide: Included in a set of roughly five TRBV segments more frequent in patients than controls were TRBV5-6, TRBV5-1 and TRBV20-1.

Their recognized antigens are unknown. TCR beta libraries were prepared from cDNA with unique molecular identifiers. In TCRdb, the PCR reads were re-called with MiXCR into one record per CDR3 protein. The sample gives hundreds of thousands of distinct CDR3 sequences, roughly 30% of which show up once; around 0.6% is in the top ten. Specimen: blood. These receptor sequences come from a girl under 18 with multiple sclerosis.

The gene calls are TRBV6-1 and TRBJ1-1; 7 nucleotides agree with TRBD1. The CDR3 totals 12 residues. Losses at the gene ends were 6 bases for V and 8 bases for J; bases not matched to a gene: 6. Germline V gene lookup returns CDR1 MNHNS and CDR2 SASEGT. Here the CDR3 reads CASSIWDSEAFF. The CDR3 coding sequence is TGTGCCAGCAGCATTTGGGACAGCGAAGCTTTCTTT.

Points on this clonotype: A much larger clone lies one base from this, so it may be a read error. The rearrangement joins TRBV7-2 to TRBJ2-3; D is uncertain. Germline-derived CDR1 and CDR2 are SGHTA and FQGNSA. The CDR3 has 14 residues. CDR3 in amino acids: CARSLGLETDTQYF. In DNA, the CDR3 is TGTGCCCGCAGCTTAGGTCTGGAGACAGATACGCAGTATTTT.

This clonotype was detected ten times or more. The chain is built from TRBV7-8 and TRBJ2-7; 12 bases align to TRBD1. This CDR3 is 14 amino acids long. The V gene end was trimmed by 5 bases and the J gene end by 6 bases; junction bases not matched to a gene: 5. Germline V gives CDR1 SGHVS, CDR2 FQNEAQ. The CDR3: CASSQGQGAREQYF. Written as DNA, the CDR3 is TGTGCCAGCAGCCAGGGACAGGGGGCGCGCGAGCAGTACTTC.

This clonotype was recorded a few times. The J gene is TRBJ2-3, the V gene TRBV24-1; D remains unclear. The CDR3 length is 12 residues. Germline-derived CDR1 and CDR2 are KGHDR and SFDVKD. The ends were cut back, 5 bases at V and 6 bases at J, with 8 bases in the middle. CDR3 sequence (DNA): TGTGCCACCAGTGCTGCTAAGGATACGCAGTATTTT. Its protein is CATSAAKDTQYF.

There are a few counts of this clonotype. This chain uses TRBV5-1 with TRBJ1-6, with TRBD1 matching over 8 bases. CDR3 length: 20 residues. J gave up 0 bases and V 4 bases, and 15 bases lay outside the gene matches. CDR1 and CDR2 (germline): SGHRS, YFSETQ. The CDR3 DNA follows: TGCGCCAGCAGCCCAGGGGAGCGGACAGGGACGAGCTCCTATAATTCACCCCTCCACTTT. Translated: CASSPGERTGTSSYNSPLHF. Full variable domain (outside the CDR3, taken from reference TRBV5-1 and TRBJ1-6): KAGVTQTPRYLIKTRGQQVTLSCSPISGHRSVSWYQQTPGQGLQFLFEYFSETQRNKGNFPGRFSGRQFSNSRSEMNVSTLELGDSALYLCASSPGERTGTSSYNSPLHFGNGTRLTVT.

This clonotype was detected only a few times. This chain uses TRBV5-1 with TRBJ2-5, with unresolved D. The CDR3 spans 14 residues. Germline values: CDR1 SGHRS, CDR2 YFSETQ. Trimming left V 0 bases short and J 3 bases short, with 9 bases between. CDR3 region: CASSLAGQKETQYF. CDR3 in DNA: TGCGCCAGCAGCTTGGCAGGTCAAAAAGAGACCCAGTACTTC. Together with reference TRBV5-1 and TRBJ2-5, the CDR3 gives the full variable domain: KAGVTQTPRYLIKTRGQQVTLSCSPISGHRSVSWYQQTPGQGLQFLFEYFSETQRNKGNFPGRFSGRQFSNSRSEMNVSTLELGDSALYLCASSLAGQKETQYFGPGTRLLVL.

This chain joins TRBV12-3 or TRBV12-4 and TRBJ2-5; 9 bases map to TRBD2. The CDR3 sequence is 14 residues long. After removal of 4 bases from V and 11 bases from J, the junction contained 11 bases not matched to a gene. The CDR3 sequence is CASSSGLAGHKQYF. The DNA for the CDR3 is TGTGCCAGCAGTTCTGGGCTAGCGGGACACAAGCAGTACTTC.

The chain carries TRBV6-1 and TRBJ2-1; D possibly uses TRBD1 or TRBD2 (5 bases each). The V gene lost 4 bases and the J gene lost 0 bases, with 16 bases spanning the gap. CDR3 length: 17 amino acids. Germline V gene data show CDR1 as MNHNS and CDR2 as SASEGT. The CDR3 DNA is TGTGCCAGCAGTGGTGGGACGGTTGCGAGCTCCTACAATGAGCAGTTCTTC. This codes for CASSGGTVASSYNEQFF.

The rearrangement joins TRBV6-6 to TRBJ2-7; D perhaps matches TRBD2 (6 bases). The CDR3 is 15 amino acids. Germline CDR1 is MNHNY and CDR2 is SVGAGI (reference sequence). The germline V and J ends were trimmed by 6 bases and 1 base, with 16 bases remaining between them. The CDR3 region has the DNA TGTGCCAGCAGCGGACCGGGACTTAAGTCCTACGAGCAGTACTTC. It translates to CASSGPGLKSYEQYF.

This rearrangement joins TRBV6-6 to TRBJ2-2; the D call may be TRBD1 or TRBD2 (5 bases each). The CDR3 has 15 amino acids. Trimming shortened V by 4 bases and J by 3 bases, and 12 bases separated the two germline ends. CDR1 is MNHNY, CDR2 SVGAGI, per germline (reference sequence). CDR3 sequence reads: CASSWDGPDTGELFF. For the CDR3, the DNA is TGTGCCAGCAGTTGGGACGGACCGGACACCGGGGAGCTGTTTTTT.

V gene TRBV6-2 or TRBV6-3 combines with J gene TRBJ2-7; D not certain. The CDR3 is made up of 14 amino acids. Deletions cut 0 bases from V and 6 bases from J, with 12 bases between. CDR1 is MNHEY, CDR2 SVGEGT, per germline. CDR3 in DNA: TGTGCCAGCAGTTACTCGACGCCCCCCCGCGAGCAGTACTTC. Amino acids: CASSYSTPPREQYF.

This rearrangement joins TRBV7-2 to TRBJ2-3, with D possibly called TRBD1 or TRBD2 (5 bases each). This CDR3 is built from 16 residues. The V end lost 4 bases, the J end lost 2 bases, and 16 bases lay between the germline ends. Germline V gene sequence: CDR1 SGHTA, CDR2 FQGNSA. CDR3 DNA: TGTGCCAGCAGCTCCCGCCTCGGGACCCACACAGATACGCAGTATTTT. Its protein is CASSSRLGTHTDTQYF.

There are many counts of this clonotype. V usage is TRBV29-1 and J usage is TRBJ2-7; D uncertain. Germline V CDR1 and CDR2: SQVTM, ANQGSEA. Trimming removed 2 bases from V and 3 bases from J, with 5 bases in between. CDR3 length: 11 residues. The CDR3 here is CSVEQNYEQYF. The CDR3 DNA follows: TGCAGCGTTGAACAGAACTACGAGCAGTACTTC.

The CDR3 sequence: CSAREGAGNEQFF. For the CDR3, the DNA is TGCAGTGCTAGAGAGGGAGCGGGCAATGAGCAGTTCTTC. V and J are TRBV20-1 and TRBJ2-1, with a possible D match to TRBD2 (6 bases). V lost 0 bases, J lost 6 bases, and 9 bases lay in between. This CDR3 contains 13 residues. Germline V gene sequence: CDR1 DFQATT, CDR2 SNEGSKA (reference sequence).

This chain joins TRBV5-6 and TRBJ2-3; no firm D call. V shed 2 bases and J shed 7 bases, with 8 bases lying between them. CDR1 is SGHDT and CDR2 is YYEEEE in the germline V gene. The CDR3 has 12 amino acids. The CDR3 DNA reads as TGTGCCAGCAGCTTTGCCAGAAATACGCAGTATTTT. Its translation is CASSFARNTQYF.

In its sample, this clonotype was seen a few times. The V call is TRBV6-6, the J call TRBJ2-4; 13 bases are a match to TRBD2. CDR3 size: 18 residues. J gave up 1 base and V 4 bases, and 7 bases lay outside the gene matches. Per germline, CDR1 MNHNY and CDR2 SVGAGI (reference sequence). The CDR3 protein is CASSSGTSGALAKNIQYF. CDR3 in DNA: TGTGCCAGCAGTTCCGGGACTAGCGGGGCCCTGGCCAAAAACATTCAGTACTTC.

This clonotype was seen a handful of times. The genes are TRBV20-1 and TRBJ2-3; D possibly corresponds to TRBD2 (6 bases). Germline lookup yields CDR1 DFQATT and CDR2 SNEGSKA (reference sequence). With 5 bases removed from V and 5 bases from J, the gap between germline ends came to 17 bases. The CDR3 runs to 14 residues. CDR3 amino acids: CSAATSQGRDTQYF. The CDR3 nucleotides read TGCAGTGCTGCTACTAGCCAAGGACGAGATACGCAGTATTTT.

This clonotype has only a few counts. The chain combines TRBV18 with TRBJ2-7, with 8 positions matching TRBD1. The CDR3 has 13 amino acids. With 7 bases clipped from V and 6 bases from J, the junction kept 8 bases outside the gene matches. The germline V gene encodes CDR1 KGHSH and CDR2 LQKENI. The CDR3 loop reads CASWSGGSVEQYF. The CDR3, as DNA: TGTGCCAGCTGGTCAGGGGGCTCGGTCGAGCAGTACTTC.

In its sample, this clonotype was seen a few times. CDR3 sequence reads: CSASWEESYNEQFF. As DNA, the CDR3 is TGCAGTGCTAGTTGGGAGGAGTCCTACAATGAGCAGTTCTTC. The chain carries TRBV20-1 and TRBJ2-1, with D perhaps matching TRBD2 (6 bases). This CDR3 comprises 14 residues. Germline CDR1 and CDR2: DFQATT and SNEGSKA (reference sequence). V was clipped by 3 bases and J by 1 base, with 10 bases between them.

As for this clonotype: A junction end diverges from the germline sequence, so it may reflect a read error. V and J are TRBV16 and TRBJ1-2; 8 nucleotides match TRBD1. The germline CDR1 and CDR2 sequences are KGHSY and FQNENV. This CDR3 has 15 amino acids. The CDR3 nucleotides are TGTGTCAGCACACTAAGAGGACAGGGTCCTGGGGGCTACACCTTC. This gives the protein CVSTLRGQGPGGYTF.

This clonotype was observed a few times. The rearrangement joins TRBV24-1 to TRBJ2-1, with TRBD2 identical over 7 bases. The CDR3 spans 19 residues. The J segment lost 2 bases and the V segment lost 2 bases, leaving 14 bases of the junction unmatched. Germline assignment: CDR1 KGHDR and CDR2 SFDVKD. CDR3 residues: CATSDSDLAGPPPYNEQFF. The CDR3, as DNA: TGTGCCACCAGTGATTCAGATTTAGCGGGCCCACCCCCCTACAATGAGCAGTTCTTC.

The chain links TRBV20-1 to TRBJ1-5; 7 nucleotides line up with TRBD1. V was pared by 4 bases and J by 6 bases, with 12 bases of the junction left unmatched. The CDR3 extends over 15 amino acids. Germline CDR1 is DFQATT and CDR2 is SNEGSKA (reference sequence). CDR3 nucleotide sequence: TGCAGTGCTACGACACAGGGGCGGGGACCTCAGCCCCAGCATTTT. Translation: CSATTQGRGPQPQHF.

In regard to this clonotype: Being one base from a much bigger clone, this may be a read error. The chain combines TRBV12-3 or TRBV12-4 with TRBJ2-1; 8 bases match TRBD1. CDR3 size: 15 residues. Losses at the gene ends were 6 bases for V and 5 bases for J; bases not matched to a gene: 9. The CDR3 DNA reads as TGTGCCAGCAGGACCGGGACAGGCCCCCACAATGAGCAGTTCTTC. This sequence encodes CASRTGTGPHNEQFF.

J is TRBJ2-3 and V is TRBV7-2; D is perhaps TRBD2 (6 bases). Germline V gene sequence: CDR1 SGHTA, CDR2 FQGNSA. This CDR3 region has 18 residues. Trimming took off 1 base at V and 2 bases at J, with 19 bases between the two ends. The CDR3 bases are TGTGCCAGCAGCTTAGGGGGAGCGGGTTGGGGGTACACAGATACGCAGTATTTT. It yields the protein CASSLGGAGWGYTDTQYF.

This clonotype was found a few times. The chain is built from TRBV12-3 or TRBV12-4 and TRBJ2-3, with D uncertain. Trimming shortened V by 6 bases and J by 2 bases, and 12 bases separated the two germline ends. The CDR3 covers 14 residues. CDR3 region: CASRPIVYTDTQYF. CDR3 nucleotide sequence: TGTGCCAGCAGACCCATCGTTTACACAGATACGCAGTATTTT.

This clonotype was counted between two and nine times. The chain links TRBV7-2 to TRBJ2-2; D is undetermined. The CDR3 contains 15 residues. The V and J ends lost 5 bases and 6 bases respectively, with 16 bases between them. CDR1 is SGHTA and CDR2 is FQGNSA in the germline V gene. The CDR3 nucleotides are TGTGCCAGCAGCCCCTCGGCTAGGGCGTCCGGGGAGCTGTTTTTT. Its protein product is CASSPSARASGELFF.

The chain recombines TRBV12-3 or TRBV12-4 with TRBJ1-2; 7 bases fit TRBD1. The CDR3 contains 16 residues. V was clipped by 2 bases and J by 3 bases; unmatched bases: 9. CDR3 DNA sequence: TGTGCCAGCAGTTTACCAGGGGGATCATTTGACTATGGCTACACCTTC. This translates into CASSLPGGSFDYGYTF.

Only a few counts were recorded for this clonotype. The V call is TRBV20-1, the J call TRBJ2-5; either TRBD1 or TRBD2 may supply D (5 bases each). There are 13 residues in the CDR3. Germline V gene sequence: CDR1 DFQATT, CDR2 SNEGSKA (reference sequence). V was pared by 4 bases and J by 7 bases, with 16 bases between. In DNA form, the CDR3 reads TGCAGTGCTACCGGCTCGGTTGGGGGGACCCAGTACTTC. Translating gives CSATGSVGGTQYF.

This clonotype was picked up a small number of times. The V and J genes are TRBV6-2 or TRBV6-3 and TRBJ2-5; 9 bases are shared with TRBD2. The CDR3 contains 15 residues. Losses at the gene ends were 2 bases for V and 5 bases for J; bases not matched to a gene: 6. Germline CDR1 reads MNHEY; CDR2 reads SVGEGT. This CDR3 reads CASSYGGTSRETQYF. The CDR3 bases are TGTGCCAGCAGTTACGGCGGGACTAGCAGGGAGACCCAGTACTTC.

This clonotype was picked up a small number of times. The V call is TRBV10-3, the J call TRBJ1-1; D may be TRBD1 (6 bases). Germline CDR1 reads ENHRY; CDR2 reads SYGVKD. The germline V and J ends were trimmed by 7 bases and 4 bases, with 13 bases remaining between them. This CDR3 is built from 13 residues. CDR3 residues: CAITTGFSTEAFF. CDR3 DNA sequence: TGTGCCATCACTACAGGGTTTAGCACTGAAGCTTTCTTT.

The rearrangement joins TRBV9 to TRBJ1-6; the D is unclear. V lost 0 bases and J 5 bases, leaving 12 bases between the germline ends. The CDR3 runs to 16 residues. The germline V gene has CDR1 SGDLS and CDR2 YYNGEE. CDR3 in amino acids: CASSVGPAENNSPLHF. CDR3 nucleotide sequence: TGTGCCAGCAGCGTAGGACCCGCGGAAAATAATTCACCCCTCCACTTT.

This clonotype turned up a few times. This chain uses TRBV6-5 with TRBJ2-7, with 9 bases matching TRBD2. The germline CDR1 and CDR2 sequences are MNHEY and SVGAGI. This CDR3 has 15 residues. V was clipped by 5 bases and J by 3 bases; unmatched bases: 8. CDR3: CASSNRLAESYEQYF. The CDR3 nucleotides read TGTGCCAGCAGTAACCGACTAGCGGAGAGCTACGAGCAGTACTTC.